These 20 T cell receptor beta chains were all obtained from the same sample, sequenced in a study of blood T cells in healthy people across ages. The authors ran a second PCR of about 6 to 11 cycles using a sample-barcoded 5' primer and a J-beta primer mix. TCRdb re-called the 5' RACE reads with MiXCR, one entry per CDR3 protein. The repertoire holds roughly 1 million distinct CDR3 sequences, with approximately 25% as singletons. These data were likewise used in another study, on T cells of mothers and their children.

The material sequenced was blood. The source is a girl aged 2 to 10 in good health.

The chain carries TRBV28 and TRBJ1-5; D might be TRBD1 (5 bases). The CDR3 consists of 14 residues. Trimming removed 2 bases from V and 6 bases from J, with 11 bases in between. Germline CDR1 and CDR2: MDHEN and SYDVKM. CDR3 coding DNA: TGTGCCAGCAGTTTAGGGGGGTCCGGTCAGCCCCAGCATTTT. It is translated as CASSLGGSGQPQHF.

This clonotype has only a few counts. This chain uses TRBV20-1 with TRBJ2-5; D remains unclear. CDR1 and CDR2 (germline): DFQATT, SNEGSKA (reference sequence). The CDR3 is made up of 14 amino acids. The V gene lost 1 base and the J gene lost 5 bases, with 14 bases spanning the gap. CDR3 residues: CSARVAASLETQYF. CDR3 DNA: TGCAGTGCTAGAGTCGCGGCAAGCCTGGAGACCCAGTACTTC.

The rearrangement uses TRBV4-2 and TRBJ1-1; 7 bases map to TRBD1. Germline assignment: CDR1 LGHNA and CDR2 YNFKEQ. CDR3 size: 15 residues. The V segment lost 2 bases and the J segment 7 bases; nucleotides outside the gene matches: 10. Here the CDR3 DNA reads TGTGCCAGCAGCCAAATTGATACAGGGGAAGGTGAAGCTTTCTTT. It yields the protein CASSQIDTGEGEAFF.

The chain carries TRBV28 and TRBJ2-5, with a tentative D call TRBD2 (6 bases). CDR1 is MDHEN and CDR2 is SYDVKM in the germline V gene. This CDR3 is 15 amino acids long. Trimming pared 3 bases from V and 5 bases from J, leaving 16 bases between. CDR3 coding DNA: TGTGCCAGCAGTTTTGGAGGGAGGCCGGGGGAGACCCAGTACTTC. Translation gives CASSFGGRPGETQYF.

V usage is TRBV6-2 or TRBV6-3 and J usage is TRBJ2-1, with TRBD1 as a possible D gene (6 bases). CDR3 length equals 16 residues. Germline V gene sequence: CDR1 MNHEY, CDR2 SVGEGT. Deletions cut 2 bases from V and 6 bases from J, with 17 bases between. This chain's CDR3 is CASSYRTASLGNEQFF. The CDR3 DNA sequence: TGTGCCAGCAGTTACCGGACAGCGTCACTGGGCAATGAGCAGTTCTTC.

This sequence joins TRBV12-3 or TRBV12-4 and TRBJ2-2; 9 positions match TRBD1. The J segment lost 7 bases and the V segment lost 2 bases, leaving 5 bases of the junction unmatched. This CDR3 is built from 15 residues. This CDR3 is CASSLNTGGGGELFF. CDR3 DNA: TGTGCCAGCAGTTTAAATACAGGGGGCGGCGGGGAGCTGTTTTTT.

The chain carries TRBV9 and TRBJ2-3, with a tentative D call TRBD1 (6 bases). The germline V and J ends were trimmed by 3 bases and 4 bases, with 15 bases remaining between them. This CDR3 spans 15 amino acids. Germline assignment: CDR1 SGDLS and CDR2 YYNGEE. The CDR3 DNA is TGTGCCAGCAGCGAAAAGGACTGGGGGCCAGATACGCAGTATTTT. It is translated as CASSEKDWGPDTQYF.

This clonotype was counted between two and nine times. V usage is TRBV4-3 and J usage is TRBJ2-5; 8 bases line up with TRBD2. The CDR3 has 16 residues. Per the germline V gene, CDR1 is LGHNA and CDR2 is YSLEER. The ends lost 3 bases at V and 3 bases at J; junction bases unmatched: 9. CDR3 nucleotides: TGCGCCAGCAGCCAGCGGGGGGAAGATTGGGAAGAGACCCAGTACTTC. Residues: CASSQRGEDWEETQYF.

This clonotype has just a few counts. V usage is TRBV6-5 and J usage is TRBJ2-5, with 10 bases aligning to TRBD1. CDR1 and CDR2 from the germline V gene are MNHEY and SVGAGI. CDR3 length: 12 residues. Losses at the gene ends were 10 bases for V and 5 bases for J; bases not matched to a gene: 4. CDR3 loop: CAIRDRGETQYF. The CDR3 DNA is TGTGCCATCCGGGACAGGGGTGAGACCCAGTACTTC.

This clonotype was recorded many times. The chain links TRBV28 to TRBJ2-1; D remains ambiguous. The CDR3 spans 12 residues. Per the germline V gene, CDR1 is MDHEN and CDR2 is SYDVKM. Trimming stripped 3 bases from V and 4 bases from J, with 4 bases between. The CDR3, as DNA: TGTGCCAGCAGTTTTCTGTACAATGAGCAGTTCTTC. Its translation: CASSFLYNEQFF. Drawing the rest from reference TRBV28 and TRBJ2-1, the complete variable domain is DVKVTQSSRYLVKRTGEKVFLECVQDMDHENMFWYRQDPGLGLRLIYFSYDVKMKEKGDIPEGYSVSREKKERFSLILESASTNQTSMYLCASSFLYNEQFFGPGTRLTVL.

The chain has TRBV24-1 and TRBJ2-5, with D uncertain. The length of the CDR3 is 13 residues. Germline CDR1 is KGHDR and CDR2 is SFDVKD. The V end was cut by 4 bases, the J end by 0 bases, with 5 bases between. The DNA for the CDR3 is TGTGCCACCAGTGACCCGGACCAAGAGACCCAGTACTTC. The encoded protein is CATSDPDQETQYF.

The chain couples TRBV5-1 to TRBJ1-1; the D gene is possibly TRBD1 (5 bases). The CDR3 covers 15 residues. Between the trimmed V and J ends, which lost 0 bases and 7 bases, there was a span of 16 bases. In germline, CDR1 is SGHRS, CDR2 YFSETQ. The CDR3 protein is CASSLASGLGLEAFF. The CDR3 nucleotides read TGCGCCAGCAGCTTGGCGTCGGGACTGGGTCTTGAAGCTTTCTTT. Variable domain in full (rest from reference TRBV5-1 and TRBJ1-1): KAGVTQTPRYLIKTRGQQVTLSCSPISGHRSVSWYQQTPGQGLQFLFEYFSETQRNKGNFPGRFSGRQFSNSRSEMNVSTLELGDSALYLCASSLASGLGLEAFFGQGTRLTVV.

This clonotype appeared a single time. The chain joins TRBV7-6 to TRBJ1-1, with 7 bases lining up with TRBD1. Per germline, CDR1 SGHVS and CDR2 FNYEAQ. This CDR3 is built from 14 residues. V was clipped by 7 bases and J by 1 base; unmatched bases: 6. The CDR3 here is CASNSGTANTEAFF. In DNA, the CDR3 is TGTGCCAGCAACTCCGGGACAGCGAACACTGAAGCTTTCTTT.

Regarding this clonotype: The CDR3 end shows no conserved phenylalanine or tryptophan, and so a read error is likely. The chain uses TRBV7-6 and TRBJ2-3; D is possibly TRBD2 (5 bases). The ends were cut back, 6 bases at V and 4 bases at J, with 14 bases in the middle. Germline CDR1 SGHVS, CDR2 FNYEAQ. The CDR3 is 14 residues long. The CDR3 spells CASRQNAGADTQYS. CDR3 nucleotides: TGTGCCAGCAGACAAAATGCGGGCGCAGATACGCAGTATTCT.

This clonotype was detected a few times. The rearrangement links TRBV15 to TRBJ1-2; D remains ambiguous. The CDR3 totals 16 residues. The ends were cut back, 3 bases at V and 5 bases at J, with 19 bases in the middle. Germline CDR1 reads LNHNV; CDR2 reads YYDKDF (reference sequence). DNA of the CDR3: TGTGCCACCAGCAGCTCACCAGCGGCCGGGCTTTATGGCTACACCTTC. The encoded protein is CATSSSPAAGLYGYTF.

The chain uses TRBV6-5 and TRBJ2-3, with 8 positions matching TRBD2. Germline V gene data show CDR1 as MNHEY and CDR2 as SVGAGI. V shed 10 bases, J shed 0 bases, and the junction held 3 bases outside the gene matches. The CDR3 spans 13 residues. In nucleotides, the CDR3 is TGTGCCACCGGGGGGGTTAGCACAGATACGCAGTATTTT. Its translation: CATGGVSTDTQYF.

The sample holds a few counts of this clonotype. The chain combines TRBV2 with TRBJ1-4; D perhaps matches TRBD1 (6 bases). The CDR3 is 14 amino acids. V dropped 7 bases and J dropped 4 bases, with 13 bases sitting between them. The V gene's germline CDR1 is SNHLY and CDR2 FYNNEI. The CDR3 coding sequence is TGTGCCAGCACCCGACAGGCTATTAATGAAAAACTGTTTTTT. This sequence encodes CASTRQAINEKLFF.

The J gene is TRBJ1-3, the V gene TRBV12-3 or TRBV12-4, with TRBD1 as a possible D gene (5 bases). This CDR3 is built from 16 residues. Trimming removed 10 bases at V and 0 bases at J, with 19 bases between. The CDR3 loop reads CATLTPREPSGNTIYF. The CDR3 coding sequence is TGTGCCACCCTAACTCCCAGGGAGCCCTCTGGAAACACCATATATTTT.

J is TRBJ2-5 and V is TRBV7-8, with TRBD2 as a possible D gene (6 bases). This CDR3 has 14 amino acids. Trimming stripped 2 bases from V and 5 bases from J, with 12 bases between. Germline values: CDR1 SGHVS, CDR2 FQNEAQ. The CDR3 DNA reads TGTGCCAGCAGCTTACTTGGGGGGTGGGAGACCCAGTACTTC. It encodes CASSLLGGWETQYF.

This clonotype was found a few times. J is TRBJ2-7 and V is TRBV5-1, with 7 nucleotides matching TRBD1. V gave up 1 base and J gave up 3 bases; unmatched junction bases: 25. CDR1 and CDR2 from the germline V gene are SGHRS and YFSETQ. The CDR3 covers 21 residues. The DNA of the CDR3 is TGCGCCAGCAGCTTGCGATCGACAGGGCTGTTCGCCGGGGCTCCGGGCTACGAGCAGTACTTC. Translating it yields CASSLRSTGLFAGAPGYEQYF.